Below, one T cell receptor beta chain is given with its context. The antigen is undetermined. RNA transcripts gave rise to amplified TCR beta CDR3 regions. Primed by the HTBI set, a first-round RT-PCR was run on the TCR CDR3. TCRdb analysed the multiplex PCR reads with MiXCR anew, one entry per CDR3 protein. Of about 250,000 distinct CDR3 sequences in the sample, more than 20% were seen once. The data belong to a study of T cells in Graves' hyperthyroidism and ophthalmopathy. A Clinical Activity Score of at least 3, a NOSPECS grade of at least 4 and a duration under 3 months were recorded in the ophthalmopathy patients. Diagnoses used clinical symptoms, serum thyroxine and TRAb, thyroid ultrasound and orbital computed tomography. General study points: Ophthalmopathy cases were set apart from stable hyperthyroidism by a 13 V-J model. Blood shared most expanded thyroid clonotypes above 0.001.

This CDR3 contains 13 residues. Trimming took off 7 bases at V and 0 bases at J, with 10 bases between the two ends. CDR1 SNHLY and CDR2 FYNNEI come from the germline V gene. Sequenced: blood. The J gene is TRBJ2-7, the V gene TRBV2; maybe TRBD1 (5 bases). This receptor was obtained from a woman aged 35 to 49 with Graves' ophthalmopathy. The CDR3 nucleotides read TGTGCCAGCACTGACAGTCTCTCCTACGAGCAGTACTTC. This sequence encodes CASTDSLSYEQYF.